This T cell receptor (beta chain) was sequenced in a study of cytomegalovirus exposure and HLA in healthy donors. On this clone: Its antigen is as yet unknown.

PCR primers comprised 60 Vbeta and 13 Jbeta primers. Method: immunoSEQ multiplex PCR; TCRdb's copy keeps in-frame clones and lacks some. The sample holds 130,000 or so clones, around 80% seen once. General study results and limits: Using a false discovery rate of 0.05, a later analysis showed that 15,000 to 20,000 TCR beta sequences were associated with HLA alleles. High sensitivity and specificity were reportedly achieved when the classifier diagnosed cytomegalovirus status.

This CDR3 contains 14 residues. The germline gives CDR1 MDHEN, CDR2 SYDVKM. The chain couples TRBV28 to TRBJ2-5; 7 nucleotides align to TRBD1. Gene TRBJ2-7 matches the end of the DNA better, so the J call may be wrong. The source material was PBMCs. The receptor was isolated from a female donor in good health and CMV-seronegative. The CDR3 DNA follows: TGTGCCAGCAGTCCCGGGACAGTGGTCCACGAGCAGTACTTC. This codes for CASSPGTVVHEQYF.